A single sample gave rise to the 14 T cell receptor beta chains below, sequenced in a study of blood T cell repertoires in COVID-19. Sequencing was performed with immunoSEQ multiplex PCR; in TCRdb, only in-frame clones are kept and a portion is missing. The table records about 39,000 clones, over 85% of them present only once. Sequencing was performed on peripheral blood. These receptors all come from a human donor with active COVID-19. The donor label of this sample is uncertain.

Here the CDR3 reads CASSFDIGEGSTDTQYF. CDR3 sequence (DNA): TGTGCCAGCAGCTTTGACATAGGGGAAGGTAGCACAGATACGCAGTATTTT. The V gene is TRBV7-6, the J gene TRBJ2-3; a possible D gene is TRBD1 (5 bases). The CDR3 consists of 17 residues. The ends were cut back, 3 bases at V and 0 bases at J, with 16 bases in the middle. Germline CDR1 is SGHVS and CDR2 is FNYEAQ.

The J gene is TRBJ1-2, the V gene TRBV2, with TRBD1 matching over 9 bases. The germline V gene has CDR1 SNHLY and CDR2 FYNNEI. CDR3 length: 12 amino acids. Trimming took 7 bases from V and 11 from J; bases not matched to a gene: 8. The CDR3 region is CASTPGQGGYTF. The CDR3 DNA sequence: TGTGCCAGCACCCCGGGACAGGGAGGTTACACCTTC.

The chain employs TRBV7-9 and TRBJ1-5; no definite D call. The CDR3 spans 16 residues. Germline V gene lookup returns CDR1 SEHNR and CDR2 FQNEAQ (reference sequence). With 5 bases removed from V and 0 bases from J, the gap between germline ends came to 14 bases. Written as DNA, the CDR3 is TGTGCCAGCAGCCCAACGGGTACGATTAGCAATCAGCCCCAGCATTTT. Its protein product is CASSPTGTISNQPQHF.

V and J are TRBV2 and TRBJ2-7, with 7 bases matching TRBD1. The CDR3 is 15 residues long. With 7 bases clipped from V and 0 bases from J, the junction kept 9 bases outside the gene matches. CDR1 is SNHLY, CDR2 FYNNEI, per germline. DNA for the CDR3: TGTGCCAGCACCGAGGACAGGCTCTTCTCCTACGAGCAGTACTTC. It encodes CASTEDRLFSYEQYF.

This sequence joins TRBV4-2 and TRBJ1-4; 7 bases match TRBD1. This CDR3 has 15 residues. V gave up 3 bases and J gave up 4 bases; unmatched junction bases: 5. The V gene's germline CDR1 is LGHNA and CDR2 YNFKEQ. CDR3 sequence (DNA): TGTGCCAGCAGCCAGTTAGACAGGGATAATGAAAAACTGTTTTTT. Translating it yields CASSQLDRDNEKLFF.

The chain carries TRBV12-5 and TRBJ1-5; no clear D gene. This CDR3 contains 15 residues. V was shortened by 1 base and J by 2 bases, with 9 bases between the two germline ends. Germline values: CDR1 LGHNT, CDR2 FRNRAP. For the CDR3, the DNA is TGTGCTAGTGGTTTGGGGGGAGCTCGCAATCAGCCCCAGCATTTT. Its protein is CASGLGGARNQPQHF.

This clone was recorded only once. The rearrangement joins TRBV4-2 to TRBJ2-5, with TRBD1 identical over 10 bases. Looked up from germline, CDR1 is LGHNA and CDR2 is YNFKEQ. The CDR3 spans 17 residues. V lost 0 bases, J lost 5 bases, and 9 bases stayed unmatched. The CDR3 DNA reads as TGTGCCAGCAGCCAAGAGAAGACAGGGGGCATGAGGGAGACCCAGTACTTC. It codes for CASSQEKTGGMRETQYF.

This chain's CDR3 is CASRPRDFHRSDTQYF. CDR3 coding DNA: TGTGCCAGCAGGCCGCGGGACTTTCATAGGTCAGATACGCAGTATTTT. J is TRBJ2-3 and V is TRBV21-1; TRBD2, the table's D call, was not compared with the DNA. TRBV21-1 is a pseudogene segment. There are 16 residues in the CDR3.

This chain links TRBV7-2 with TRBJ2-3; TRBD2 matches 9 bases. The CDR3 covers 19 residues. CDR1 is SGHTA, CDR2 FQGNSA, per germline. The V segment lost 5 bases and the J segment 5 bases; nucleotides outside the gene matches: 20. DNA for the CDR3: TGTGCCAGCAGCAAAGCTCCTAGCGGGATCGGTCACCATGAAGATACGCAGTATTTT. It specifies CASSKAPSGIGHHEDTQYF. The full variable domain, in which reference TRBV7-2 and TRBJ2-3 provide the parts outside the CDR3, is GAGVSQSPSNKVTEKGKDVELRCDPISGHTALYWYRQSLGQGLEFLIYFQGNSAPDKSGLPSDRFSAERTGGSVSTLTIQRTQQEDSAVYLCASSKAPSGIGHHEDTQYFGPGTRLTVL.

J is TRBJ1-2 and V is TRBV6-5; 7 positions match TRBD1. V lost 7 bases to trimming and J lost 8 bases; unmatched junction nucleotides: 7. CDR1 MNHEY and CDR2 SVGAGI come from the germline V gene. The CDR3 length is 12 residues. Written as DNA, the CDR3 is TGTGCCAGCACCATGACAGGGTTAGGCTACACCTTC. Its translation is CASTMTGLGYTF.

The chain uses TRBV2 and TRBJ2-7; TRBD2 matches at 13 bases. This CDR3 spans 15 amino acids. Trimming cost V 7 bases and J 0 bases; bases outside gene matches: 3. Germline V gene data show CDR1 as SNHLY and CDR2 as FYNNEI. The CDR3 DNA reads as TGTGCCAGCACGGGACTAGCGGGATCCTCCTACGAGCAGTACTTC. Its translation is CASTGLAGSSYEQYF.

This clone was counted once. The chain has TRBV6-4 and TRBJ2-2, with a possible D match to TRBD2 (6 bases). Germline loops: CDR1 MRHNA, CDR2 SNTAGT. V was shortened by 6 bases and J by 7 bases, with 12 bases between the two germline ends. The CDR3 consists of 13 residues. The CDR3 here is CASRRERGGELFF. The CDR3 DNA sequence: TGTGCCAGCAGGCGGGAAAGAGGCGGGGAGCTGTTTTTT.

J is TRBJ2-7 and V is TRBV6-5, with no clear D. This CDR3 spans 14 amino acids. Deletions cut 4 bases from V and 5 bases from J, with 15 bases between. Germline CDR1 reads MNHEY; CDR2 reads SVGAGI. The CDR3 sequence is CASSLAGPPNEQYF. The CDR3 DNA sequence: TGTGCCAGCAGTTTAGCCGGCCCCCCTAACGAGCAGTACTTC.

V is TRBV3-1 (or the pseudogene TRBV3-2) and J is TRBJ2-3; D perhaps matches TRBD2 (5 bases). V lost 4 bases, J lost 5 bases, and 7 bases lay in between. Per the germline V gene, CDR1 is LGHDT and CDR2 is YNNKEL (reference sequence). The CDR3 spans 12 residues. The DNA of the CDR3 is TGTGCCAGCAGCCTCGCGGGAGATACGCAGTATTTT. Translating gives CASSLAGDTQYF.